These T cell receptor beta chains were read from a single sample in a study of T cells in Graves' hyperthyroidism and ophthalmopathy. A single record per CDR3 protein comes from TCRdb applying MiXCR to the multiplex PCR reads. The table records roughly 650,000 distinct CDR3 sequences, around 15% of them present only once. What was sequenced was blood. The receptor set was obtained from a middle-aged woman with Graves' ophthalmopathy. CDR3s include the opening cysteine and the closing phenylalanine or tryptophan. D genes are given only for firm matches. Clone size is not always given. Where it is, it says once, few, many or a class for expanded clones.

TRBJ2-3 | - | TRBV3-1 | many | TGTGCCAGCAGCCAAGCAGCGGGTAGCACAGATACGCAGTATTTT | CASSQAAGSTDTQYF
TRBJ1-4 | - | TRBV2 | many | TGTGCCAGCATCTCGGACCGAGTGAATGAAAAACTGTTTTTT | CASISDRVNEKLFF
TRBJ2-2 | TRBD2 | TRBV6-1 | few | TGTGCCAGCAGGGGCCCGGGACTAGCAGAAACCGGGGAGCTGTTTTTT | CASRGPGLAETGELFF
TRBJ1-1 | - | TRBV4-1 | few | TGCGCCAGCAGCGAGTTTCAGGCTCCGATCGTAGCTTTCTTT | CASSEFQAPIVAFF
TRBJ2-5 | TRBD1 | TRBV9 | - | TGTGCCAGCAGCGTAGCTACAGGGAGACAGGGTGAGACCCAGTACTTC | CASSVATGRQGETQYF
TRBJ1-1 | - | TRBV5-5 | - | TGTGCCAGCAGCCTGATCATGGCAACAGTAAACACTGAAGCTTTCTTT | CASSLIMATVNTEAFF
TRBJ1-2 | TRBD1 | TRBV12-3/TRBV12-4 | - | TGTGCCAGCAGTTTTCTCAGGACAGGACCCTATGGCTACACCTTC | CASSFLRTGPYGYTF
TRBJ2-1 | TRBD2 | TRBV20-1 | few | TGCAGTGCTCGCTTTTCTAGCGGGGGGGCCGATGAGCAGTTCTTC | CSARFSSGGADEQFF
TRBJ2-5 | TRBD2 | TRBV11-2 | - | TGTGCCAGCAGCTCACCGGGACTAGCGGGAGAGACCCAGTACTTC | CASSSPGLAGETQYF
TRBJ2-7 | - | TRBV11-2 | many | TGTGCCAGCAGCTTAGCTATGGTTGTATACGAGCAGTACTTC | CASSLAMVVYEQYF
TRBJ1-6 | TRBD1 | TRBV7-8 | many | TGTGCCAGCAGTAAAGCGGGACAGGGGGTATCACCCCTCCACTTT | CASSKAGQGVSPLHF
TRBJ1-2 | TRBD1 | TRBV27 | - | TGTGCCAGCGCTTGGACAGGGGGCGACGCTTATGGCTACACCTTC | CASAWTGGDAYGYTF
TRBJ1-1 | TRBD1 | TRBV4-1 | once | TGCGCCAGCAGCCAGGGGGGAGGGGGCGCGGGTGAAGCTTTCTTT | CASSQGGGGAGEAFF
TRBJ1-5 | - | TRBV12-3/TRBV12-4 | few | TGTGCCAGCAGCTGGGGGAGGGGACAGCCCCAGCATTTT | CASSWGRGQPQHF
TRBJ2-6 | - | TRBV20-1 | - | TGCAGTGCTCAGGACGCTTCAAGATTCTCTGGGGCCAACGTCCTGACTTTC | CSAQDASRFSGANVLTF
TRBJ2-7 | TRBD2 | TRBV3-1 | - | TGTGCCAGCAGCCAAACGACTAGCGGGGGAGACGAGCAGTACTTC | CASSQTTSGGDEQYF
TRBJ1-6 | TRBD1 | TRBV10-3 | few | TGTGCCATCTCGACAGGGGGCAATTCACCCCTCCACTTT | CAISTGGNSPLHF
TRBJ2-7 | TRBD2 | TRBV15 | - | TGTGCCACCAGTGGGACTAGCGGATTCAATGAGCAGTACTTC | CATSGTSGFNEQYF
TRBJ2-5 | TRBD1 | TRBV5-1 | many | TGCGCCAGCAGCTCAACAGGGGGAGAGACCCAGTACTTC | CASSSTGGETQYF
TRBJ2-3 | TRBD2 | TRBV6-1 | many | TGTGCCAGTGGACTAGCGGGATTTAGCACAGATACGCAGTATTTT | CASGLAGFSTDTQYF
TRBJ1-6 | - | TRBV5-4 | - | TGTGCCAGCAGCTCCCAACCGGGCTCTGGTAATTCACCCCTCCACTTT | CASSSQPGSGNSPLHF
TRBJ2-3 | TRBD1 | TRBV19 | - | TGTGCCAGTAGTCCAAACAGGGGGAGTCAAGCAGATACGCAGTATTTT | CASSPNRGSQADTQYF
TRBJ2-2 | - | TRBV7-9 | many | TGTGCCAGCAGCTTAAGCGCCACCACCGGGGAGCTGTTTTTT | CASSLSATTGELFF
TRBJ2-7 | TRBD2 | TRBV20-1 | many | TGCAGTGCACCGACCATAGGAGGAGCGGGGCAATACGAGCAGTACTTC | CSAPTIGGAGQYEQYF
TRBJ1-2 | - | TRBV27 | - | TGTGCCAGCAGTACTGGGGGGGGTAACTATGGCTACACCTTC | CASSTGGGNYGYTF
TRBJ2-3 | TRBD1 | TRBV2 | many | TGTGCCAGCAGTGAACAGGGGGCAGGAGATACGCAGTATTTT | CASSEQGAGDTQYF
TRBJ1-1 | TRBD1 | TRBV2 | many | TGTGCCAGCAGTGACAGGGACAGATCTGGTTCGTCGATCACTGAAGCTTTCTTT | CASSDRDRSGSSITEAFF
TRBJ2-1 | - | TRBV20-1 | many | TGCAGTGAGGCAGGGGACTCCTACAATGAGCAGTTCTTC | CSEAGDSYNEQFF
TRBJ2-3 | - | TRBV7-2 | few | TGTGCCAGCAGCTTAGTTCCGACAGATACGCAGTATTTT | CASSLVPTDTQYF
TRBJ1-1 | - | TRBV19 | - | TGTGCCAGTGCGGGTGACATCGGCTATACTGAAGCTTTCTTT | CASAGDIGYTEAFF
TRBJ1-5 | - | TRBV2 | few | TGTGCCAGCAAAGGCGGCACAGGGATGCGCAATCAGCCCCAGCATTTT | CASKGGTGMRNQPQHF
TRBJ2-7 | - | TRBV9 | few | TGTGCCAGCAGTTTAGCGGGACAGGTTTCGTGGGAGCAGTACTTC | CASSLAGQVSWEQYF
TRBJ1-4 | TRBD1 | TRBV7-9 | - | TGTGCCAGCAGCGTCGGGGACAGGGGGCTAAATGAAAAACTGTTTTTT | CASSVGDRGLNEKLFF
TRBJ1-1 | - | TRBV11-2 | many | TGTGCCAGCACCGACACAAACATGAACACTGAAGCTTTCTTT | CASTDTNMNTEAFF
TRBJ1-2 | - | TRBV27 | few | TGTGCCAGCAGTTTATCAGGGAAGGGCTACACCTTC | CASSLSGKGYTF
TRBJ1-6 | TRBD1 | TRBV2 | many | TGTGCCAGCAGTGGAGGGGACAGGGAGTATTCACCCCTCCACTTT | CASSGGDREYSPLHF
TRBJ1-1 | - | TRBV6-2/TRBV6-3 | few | TGTGCCAGCAGTCCTAAATACCCAGGGTCGTTAATGAACACTGAAGCTTTCTTT | CASSPKYPGSLMNTEAFF
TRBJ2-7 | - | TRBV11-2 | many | TGTGCCAGCAGCCACGGGGACATCGGCGCCTACGAGCAGTACTTC | CASSHGDIGAYEQYF
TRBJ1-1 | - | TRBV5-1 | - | TGCGCCAGCAGTTGGGGCCCAGTAGGTACTGAAGCTTTCTTT | CASSWGPVGTEAFF
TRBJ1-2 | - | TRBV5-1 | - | TGCGCCAGCAGCGTGGGCCAGCGGGGCCGTAACTATGGCTACACCTTC | CASSVGQRGRNYGYTF
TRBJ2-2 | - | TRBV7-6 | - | TGTGCCAGCAGCCCTGGGGGGGCCCTAATCAACACCGGGGAGCTGTTTTTT | CASSPGGALINTGELFF
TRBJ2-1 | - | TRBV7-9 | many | TGTGCCAGCAGCTTAGTCAGGGAGATTGAGCAGTTCTTC | CASSLVREIEQFF
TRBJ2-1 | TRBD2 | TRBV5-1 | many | TGCGCCAGCAGGGGCGGACTAGGGCTGAGAGAGCAGTTCTTC | CASRGGLGLREQFF
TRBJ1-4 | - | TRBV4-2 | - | TGTGCCAGCAGCCAAGTCAATGAAAAACTGTTTTTT | CASSQVNEKLFF
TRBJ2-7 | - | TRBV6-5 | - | TGTGCCAGCAGTTACGGTGGCCACTACGAGCAGTACTTC | CASSYGGHYEQYF
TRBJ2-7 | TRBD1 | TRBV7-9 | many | TGTGCCAGCAGCCGCGCGGACAGGTGGTACGAGCAGTACTTC | CASSRADRWYEQYF
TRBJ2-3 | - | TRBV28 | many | TGTGCCAGCAGTTTACGACTAGTCTCTGGAGATACGCAGTATTTT | CASSLRLVSGDTQYF
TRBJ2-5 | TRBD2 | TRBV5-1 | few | TGCGCCAGCAGCCCTAGCGGGGTAACAGAGACCCAGTACTTC | CASSPSGVTETQYF
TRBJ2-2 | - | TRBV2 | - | TGTGCCAGCAGGGAGGGGGCGAACACCGGGGAGCTGTTTTTT | CASREGANTGELFF
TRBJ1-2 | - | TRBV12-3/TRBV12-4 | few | TGTGCCAGCAGTTTGGCAGGGAAGAGTGGCTACACCTTC | CASSLAGKSGYTF
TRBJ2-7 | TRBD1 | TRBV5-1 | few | TGCGCCAGCAGCTCCTCTGCAGGGGGCCCCTTCGAGCAGTACTTC | CASSSSAGGPFEQYF
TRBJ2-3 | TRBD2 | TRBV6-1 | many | TGTGCCAGCAGACGTGGAAATGGCGGGAGGTCAGGAGATACGCAGTATTTT | CASRRGNGGRSGDTQYF
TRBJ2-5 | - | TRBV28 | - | TGTGCCAGCAGCTCCGACATCCAAGAGACCCAGTACTTC | CASSSDIQETQYF
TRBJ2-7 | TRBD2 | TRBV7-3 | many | TGTGCCAGCCCCCAGGAGGGCGGGGGGTCCTACGAGCAGTACTTC | CASPQEGGGSYEQYF
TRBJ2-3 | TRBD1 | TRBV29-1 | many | TGCAGCGTTGGAGGGACAGGGCCCACAGATACGCAGTATTTT | CSVGGTGPTDTQYF
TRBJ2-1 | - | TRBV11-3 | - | TGTGCCAGCAGCTTCGAGGGGACGGGTTACAATGAGCAGTTCTTC | CASSFEGTGYNEQFF
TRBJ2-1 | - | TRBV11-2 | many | TGTGCCAGCAGCTTATTGTCGGGGGCCTACTACAATGAGCAGTTCTTC | CASSLLSGAYYNEQFF
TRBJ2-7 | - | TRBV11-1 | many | TGTGCCAGCAGCTTAGGGCCGGGACAGCAGTACTTC | CASSLGPGQQYF
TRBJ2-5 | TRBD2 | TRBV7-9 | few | TGTGCCAGCAGCTTCGGGACTAGCGGAGAAGGGACCCAGTACTTC | CASSFGTSGEGTQYF